What follows are 17 T cell receptor beta chains derived from one specimen sequenced in a study of cytomegalovirus exposure and HLA in healthy donors. A multiplex PCR was run with 60 Vbeta primers and 13 Jbeta primers. Clones were sequenced by immunoSEQ multiplex PCR, and TCRdb holds only the in-frame ones, with some missing. The sample includes 160,000 or so clones, around three quarters seen only once; the top ten take approximately 0.69%. Sample: PBMCs. All receptors derive from a woman aged 35 to 49 in good health and CMV-seronegative.

The chain employs TRBV16 and TRBJ2-1; D is possibly TRBD2 (6 bases). Germline CDR1 is KGHSY and CDR2 is FQNENV. There are 16 residues in the CDR3. Trimming took 2 bases from V and 10 from J, leaving 21 bases between them. This chain's CDR3 is CASSQIGDTRAGEQFF. For the CDR3, the DNA is TGTGCCAGCAGCCAAATAGGAGACACGCGGGCGGGGGAGCAGTTCTTC.

V is TRBV25-1 and J is TRBJ2-1; D uncertain. The V and J ends lost 2 bases and 6 bases respectively, with 2 bases between them. The CDR3 has 11 amino acids. CDR1 is MGHDK and CDR2 is SYGVNS in the germline V gene. CDR3 sequence (DNA): TGTGCCAGCAGTGAACGCAATGAGCAGTTCTTC. As protein: CASSERNEQFF.

The chain employs TRBV5-1 and TRBJ2-7; a weak D match, TRBD1 (5 bases). There are 17 residues in the CDR3. V gave up 1 base and J gave up 0 bases, with 17 bases separating them. In germline, CDR1 is SGHRS, CDR2 YFSETQ. The CDR3 protein is CASSLLSSGASSYEQYF. DNA of the CDR3: TGCGCCAGCAGCTTGCTTTCGTCTGGGGCCAGCTCCTACGAGCAGTACTTC.

The rearrangement uses TRBV7-2 and TRBJ1-6, with D perhaps TRBD1 (5 bases). The CDR3 covers 14 residues. From germline, CDR1 is SGHTA and CDR2 FQGNSA. Deletions cut 2 bases from V and 9 bases from J, with 11 bases between. The CDR3 sequence: CASSLKGLGSPLHF. CDR3 bases: TGTGCCAGCAGCTTAAAGGGGCTGGGTTCACCCCTCCACTTT.

The rearrangement uses TRBV20-1 and TRBJ1-2, with TRBD1 as a possible D gene (5 bases). Per the germline V gene, CDR1 is DFQATT and CDR2 is SNEGSKA (reference sequence). V was clipped by 7 bases and J by 8 bases, with 14 bases between them. CDR3 length: 11 amino acids. In DNA, the CDR3 is TGCAGTGTATACAGGAAAGAGGGCTACACCTTC. The encoded protein is CSVYRKEGYTF.

This clone was recorded only once. The rearrangement joins TRBV2 to TRBJ2-1; the match to TRBD2 covers 10 bases. CDR1 is SNHLY, CDR2 FYNNEI, per germline. With V trimmed by 6 bases and J by 5 bases, 7 bases remained unmatched. CDR3 length: 15 amino acids. The CDR3 here is CASRRERGGHNEQFF. The CDR3, as DNA: TGTGCCAGCAGGAGAGAGCGGGGGGGCCACAATGAGCAGTTCTTC.

V and J are TRBV15 and TRBJ1-2; D ambiguous. Trimming pared 0 bases from V and 3 bases from J, leaving 14 bases between. This CDR3 is built from 16 residues. The germline V gene encodes CDR1 LNHNV and CDR2 YYDKDF (reference sequence). CDR3 coding DNA: TGTGCCACCAGCAGAGATCTCGTGGGCAGGCACTATGGCTACACCTTC. Its translation is CATSRDLVGRHYGYTF.

CDR3 bases: TGTGCCAGCAGCTCCCCCAGCGGGGGGGCTGGAGATACGCAGTATTTT. It translates to CASSSPSGGAGDTQYF. The chain is built from TRBV7-9 and TRBJ2-3, with TRBD2 matching 10 bases. Germline values: CDR1 SEHNR, CDR2 FQNEAQ (reference sequence). Trimming removed 4 bases from V and 5 bases from J; junction bases left unmatched: 9. CDR3 length: 16 residues. Looking up the rest from reference TRBV7-9 and TRBJ2-3 gives the full variable domain: DTGVSQNPRHKITKRGQNVTFRCDPISEHNRLYWYRQTLGQGPEFLTYFQNEAQLEKSRLLSDRFSAERPKGSFSTLEIQRTEQGDSAMYLCASSSPSGGAGDTQYFGPGTRLTVL.

This clone was picked up one time. The CDR3 DNA sequence: TGTGCCAGCACAGGGCCCCAAGAGACCCAGTACTTC. Translated: CASTGPQETQYF. This rearrangement joins TRBV6-6 to TRBJ2-5, with D perhaps matching TRBD1 (5 bases). V was trimmed by 7 bases and J by 1 base, leaving 7 bases between them. Germline assignment: CDR1 MNHNY and CDR2 SVGAGI (reference sequence). This CDR3 spans 12 amino acids.

The chain combines TRBV29-1 with TRBJ1-2, with a tentative D call TRBD1 (5 bases). The CDR3 length is 10 residues. V shed 6 bases and J shed 7 bases, with 9 bases lying between them. Germline CDR1 and CDR2: SQVTM and ANQGSEA. The CDR3 here is CSVRTGGYTF. CDR3 bases: TGCAGCGTAAGAACAGGTGGCTACACCTTC.

The rearrangement links TRBV28 to TRBJ2-5, with 11 bases identical to TRBD1. The V and J ends lost 6 bases and 5 bases, in that order; junction bases with no gene match: 5. CDR3 length: 14 amino acids. Germline loops: CDR1 MDHEN, CDR2 SYDVKM. CDR3 residues: CASSRTGGGETQYF. The CDR3 DNA is TGTGCCAGCAGCAGGACAGGGGGCGGTGAGACCCAGTACTTC. The full variable domain, completed using reference TRBV28 and TRBJ2-5, is DVKVTQSSRYLVKRTGEKVFLECVQDMDHENMFWYRQDPGLGLRLIYFSYDVKMKEKGDIPEGYSVSREKKERFSLILESASTNQTSMYLCASSRTGGGETQYFGPGTRLLVL.

In its sample, this clone was seen once. The chain combines TRBV5-1 with TRBJ2-6; the match to TRBD1 covers 7 bases. CDR1 SGHRS and CDR2 YFSETQ come from the germline V gene. The J segment lost 0 bases and the V segment lost 6 bases, leaving 3 bases of the junction unmatched. This CDR3 contains 15 residues. CDR3 region: CASTRDSSGANVLTF. CDR3 nucleotides: TGCGCCAGCACCAGGGACAGCTCTGGGGCCAACGTCCTGACTTTC. Full variable domain (rest looked up from reference TRBV5-1 and TRBJ2-6): KAGVTQTPRYLIKTRGQQVTLSCSPISGHRSVSWYQQTPGQGLQFLFEYFSETQRNKGNFPGRFSGRQFSNSRSEMNVSTLELGDSALYLCASTRDSSGANVLTFGAGSRLTVL.

The CDR3 region is CSVVGQLPEAFF. The DNA of the CDR3 is TGCAGCGTTGTCGGACAGCTTCCTGAAGCTTTCTTT. The chain is built from TRBV29-1 and TRBJ1-1; maybe TRBD1 (6 bases). The CDR3 loop spans 12 amino acids. V was pared by 4 bases and J by 6 bases, with 12 bases between. The germline gives CDR1 SQVTM, CDR2 ANQGSEA.

The chain combines TRBV11-3 with TRBJ1-1; D remains ambiguous. This CDR3 is 11 amino acids long. From germline, CDR1 is SGHNT and CDR2 YENEEA. V lost 3 bases and J lost 7, with 6 bases in between. CDR3: CASSFGSEAFF. The CDR3 DNA reads TGTGCCAGCAGCTTTGGCAGTGAAGCTTTCTTT.

The rearrangement uses TRBV19 and TRBJ2-2, with TRBD1 identical over 8 bases. Germline lookup yields CDR1 LNHDA and CDR2 SQIVND (reference sequence). This CDR3 is 15 amino acids long. V trimming: 5 bases; J trimming: 6 bases; junction bases outside the gene matches: 8. The CDR3 DNA sequence: TGTGCCAGTAGTGCGCGAGGGACAGGCTCCGGGGAGCTGTTTTTT. It specifies CASSARGTGSGELFF.

The gene calls are TRBV14 and TRBJ2-5; 11 bases map to TRBD2. CDR3 length: 16 residues. Per the germline V gene, CDR1 is SGHDN and CDR2 is FVKESK. J lost 2 bases, V lost 2 bases, and 4 bases had no gene match. The CDR3 DNA is TGTGCCAGCAGCCAAATCGGGACTAGCGGACAAGAGACCCAGTACTTC. It specifies CASSQIGTSGQETQYF. The whole variable domain, filled in from reference TRBV14 and TRBJ2-5, reads EAGVTQFPSHSVIEKGQTVTLRCDPISGHDNLYWYRRVMGKEIKFLLHFVKESKQDESGMPNNRFLAERTGGTYSTLKVQPAELEDSGVYFCASSQIGTSGQETQYFGPGTRLLVL.

The count of this clone is one. The chain recombines TRBV5-1 with TRBJ2-7; 11 positions agree with TRBD2. Germline assignment: CDR1 SGHRS and CDR2 YFSETQ. V lost 7 bases to trimming and J lost 3 bases; unmatched junction nucleotides: 6. This CDR3 contains 14 residues. The CDR3 loop is CASGLTSGGYEQYF. The CDR3 nucleotides are TGCGCCAGCGGGCTAACTAGCGGGGGCTACGAGCAGTACTTC.